What follows are 10 T cell receptor beta chains derived from one specimen sequenced in a study of cytomegalovirus exposure and HLA in healthy donors. The table came from immunoSEQ multiplex PCR; TCRdb's copy has only in-frame clones and leaves some out. Of 250,000 to 300,000 clones listed, around 89% are singletons. Source material: PBMCs. These receptors were obtained from a young woman in good health and CMV-seronegative.

Only one count was recorded for this clone. The V gene is TRBV7-9, the J gene TRBJ2-5, with D perhaps matching TRBD2 (6 bases). Germline loops: CDR1 SEHNR, CDR2 FQNEAQ (reference sequence). CDR3 length: 15 amino acids. With 2 bases removed from V and 0 bases from J, the gap between germline ends came to 10 bases. The CDR3, as DNA: TGTGCCAGCAGCTTAAAGGGGAGGCACCAAGAGACCCAGTACTTC. Translating it yields CASSLKGRHQETQYF.

J is TRBJ2-7 and V is TRBV18; weak D call: TRBD2 (5 bases). The CDR3 is 11 residues long. V lost 5 bases, J lost 6 bases, and 8 bases lay in between. The germline gives CDR1 KGHSH, CDR2 LQKENI. Here the CDR3 reads CASSKAVEQYV. As DNA, the CDR3 is TGTGCCAGCTCAAAAGCGGTCGAGCAGTACGTC.

The chain carries TRBV2 and TRBJ1-5, with unresolved D. CDR1 is SNHLY, CDR2 FYNNEI, per germline. Trimming pared 7 bases from V and 0 bases from J, leaving 10 bases between. This CDR3 is 14 amino acids long. CDR3 sequence (DNA): TGTGCCAGCAATCCCGGGGATAGCAATCAGCCCCAGCATTTT. Encoded protein: CASNPGDSNQPQHF.

This chain connects TRBV27 to TRBJ1-3; D might be TRBD1 (6 bases). From germline, CDR1 is MNHEY and CDR2 SMNVEV (reference sequence). The V gene lost 5 bases and the J gene lost 4 bases, with 15 bases spanning the gap. There are 15 residues in the CDR3. The CDR3 here is CASSLHTGSGNTIYF. CDR3 sequence (DNA): TGTGCCAGCAGTCTTCATACAGGGAGCGGAAACACCATATATTTT.

The DNA of the CDR3 is TGTGCCAGCAGCCTCACTTACGGAGTCTCTATCTATGGCTACACCTTC. Amino acids: CASSLTYGVSIYGYTF. The V and J genes are TRBV11-2 and TRBJ1-2; the D is unclear. This CDR3 is 16 amino acids long. V was cut by 5 bases and J by 4 bases, with 20 bases left in between. Germline CDR1 is SGHAT and CDR2 is FQNNGV. Combining the CDR3 with reference TRBV11-2 and TRBJ1-2 gives the whole variable domain EAGVAQSPRYKIIEKRQSVAFWCNPISGHATLYWYQQILGQGPKLLIQFQNNGVVDDSQLPKDRFSAERLKGVDSTLKIQPAKLEDSAVYLCASSLTYGVSIYGYTFGSGTRLTVV.

The CDR3 region is CASSLQDRSDYEQYF. The CDR3 DNA follows: TGCGCCAGCAGCCTCCAAGACAGATCCGACTACGAGCAGTACTTC. This rearrangement joins TRBV4-3 to TRBJ2-7; D may be TRBD1 (5 bases). Germline CDR1 reads LGHNA; CDR2 reads YSLEER. The CDR3 covers 15 residues. Trimming shortened V by 4 bases and J by 3 bases, and 16 bases separated the two germline ends.

The V and J genes are TRBV5-1 and TRBJ2-2; 8 nucleotides align to TRBD1. With V trimmed by 4 bases and J by 7 bases, 3 bases remained unmatched. This CDR3 has 13 residues. Germline CDR1 and CDR2: SGHRS and YFSETQ. The DNA for the CDR3 is TGCGCCAGCAGCCTCGGACAGGGCGGGGAGCTGTTTTTT. It encodes CASSLGQGGELFF.

V and J are TRBV5-1 and TRBJ2-3; the D is unclear. This CDR3 is 11 amino acids long. Germline CDR1 reads SGHRS; CDR2 reads YFSETQ. V was cut by 5 bases and J by 2 bases, with 3 bases left in between. CDR3 sequence (DNA): TGCGCCAGCAGTCTCACAGATACGCAGTATTTT. The encoded protein is CASSLTDTQYF.

The DNA for the CDR3 is TGTGCCAGTAGTATAAAGCAATCCTACAATGAGCAGTTCTTC. It translates to CASSIKQSYNEQFF. V is TRBV19 and J is TRBJ2-1; D remains unclear. The V end was cut by 2 bases, the J end by 1 base, with 6 bases between. Germline V gene sequence: CDR1 LNHDA, CDR2 SQIVND (reference sequence). There are 14 residues in the CDR3. Looking up the rest from reference TRBV19 and TRBJ2-1 gives the full variable domain: DGGITQSPKYLFRKEGQNVTLSCEQNLNHDAMYWYRQDPGQGLRLIYYSQIVNDFQKGDIAEGYSVSREKKESFPLTVTSAQKNPTAFYLCASSIKQSYNEQFFGPGTRLTVL.

V and J are TRBV10-3 and TRBJ2-3, with D uncertain. V was shortened by 5 bases and J by 3 bases, with 12 bases between the two germline ends. The CDR3 covers 14 residues. Germline V gives CDR1 ENHRY, CDR2 SYGVKD. This CDR3 is CAISNSQVTDTQYF. CDR3 nucleotide sequence: TGTGCCATCAGTAATTCCCAGGTGACAGATACGCAGTATTTT.